This note documents a single T cell receptor (beta chain) sequence. Its specificity is not known. This sample is part of a study of shared clonotypes between healthy human individuals. About the research overall: Each donor's CD8 memory used one plate, CD8 naive two, each CD4 subset three. Study observations and caveats: The generation probabilities recorded for non-shared clonotypes fell below those of clonotypes shared by all four donors.

Investigators spread the genomic DNA of each subset evenly over several immunoSEQ plates. Using immunoSEQ multiplex PCR, the repertoire was profiled, and TCRdb retains in-frame clones only, with some absent. Of some 240,000 clones listed, 65% to 70% are singletons. The TCR originated in a young man in good health. Sequencing was done on a sample of memory CD4+ T cells sorted from blood. Subset denoted: CD45RA-negative fraction.

The CDR3 DNA follows: TGTGCCACCAGCATCCAGGGCTTTAGCAATCAGCCCCAGCATTTT. It yields the protein CATSIQGFSNQPQHF. The V gene is TRBV15, the J gene TRBJ1-5; a weak D match, TRBD1 (5 bases). Looked up from germline, CDR1 is LNHNV and CDR2 is YYDKDF (reference sequence). The length of the CDR3 is 15 residues. V lost 4 bases to trimming and J lost 0 bases, with 10 bases between them.